These T cell receptor beta chains were read from a single sample in a study of blood T cell repertoires in COVID-19. Sequenced by immunoSEQ multiplex PCR; TCRdb stores in-frame clones only, minus some. The sample lists around 120,000 clones; around 87% were seen once. Sequences were obtained from peripheral blood. The receptors shown here come from a woman in her 70s with acute or convalescent COVID-19. CDR3s include the opening cysteine and the closing phenylalanine or tryptophan. The order of the fields is J gene, V gene, D gene, clone size, CDR3 DNA, CDR3 protein. A D gene is named only where the DNA matches it firmly. Clone size is stated in some rows and not others, as once, few, many or a class when expanded.

J gene: TRBJ2-7; V gene: TRBV5-6; D gene: TRBD1; clone size: .; CDR3 DNA: TGTGCCAGCAGCTACTGGACAGGATTCGCTAACGAGCAGTACTTC; CDR3 protein: CASSYWTGFANEQYF
J gene: TRBJ1-1; V gene: TRBV25-1; D gene: .; clone size: .; CDR3 DNA: TGTGCCAGCAGCCAGACAGGACCCGGCACTGAAGCTTTCTTT; CDR3 protein: CASSQTGPGTEAFF
J gene: TRBJ1-2; V gene: TRBV5-1; D gene: .; clone size: .; CDR3 DNA: TGCGCCAGCAGCTGGGGACTCCCGGCGGATGGCTACACCTTC; CDR3 protein: CASSWGLPADGYTF
J gene: TRBJ1-2; V gene: TRBV3-1/TRBV3-2; D gene: .; clone size: .; CDR3 DNA: TGTGCCAGCAGCCAAGTCCAACAACATGGCTACACCTTC; CDR3 protein: CASSQVQQHGYTF
J gene: TRBJ2-1; V gene: TRBV7-3; D gene: TRBD2; clone size: .; CDR3 DNA: TGTGCCAGCAGCTTAATTCCGGGGGGACCTTACAATGAGCAGTTCTTC; CDR3 protein: CASSLIPGGPYNEQFF
J gene: TRBJ1-1; V gene: TRBV30; D gene: .; clone size: .; CDR3 DNA: TGTGCCTGGAGTGTCCAGGTGAACACTGAAGCTTTCTTT; CDR3 protein: CAWSVQVNTEAFF
J gene: TRBJ1-2; V gene: TRBV11-2; D gene: .; clone size: .; CDR3 DNA: TGTGCCAGCAGCAACCCGGCCAGGCACGGCTACACCTTC; CDR3 protein: CASSNPARHGYTF
J gene: TRBJ2-7; V gene: TRBV6-2/TRBV6-3; D gene: TRBD2; clone size: .; CDR3 DNA: TGTGCCAGCAGTTACCTCAGAGTGACTAGCGGGGGATACTACGAGCAGTACTTC; CDR3 protein: CASSYLRVTSGGYYEQYF
J gene: TRBJ2-3; V gene: TRBV5-1; D gene: .; clone size: .; CDR3 DNA: TGCGCCAGCAGCTTGTCAGATGACTATGACACAGATACGCAGTATTTT; CDR3 protein: CASSLSDDYDTDTQYF
J gene: TRBJ1-3; V gene: TRBV7-9; D gene: .; clone size: few; CDR3 DNA: TGTGCCAGCATCCAGGGATTCTTGCTGAGCACCATATATTTT; CDR3 protein: CASIQGFLLSTIYF
J gene: TRBJ1-1; V gene: TRBV5-6; D gene: TRBD1; clone size: .; CDR3 DNA: TGTGCCAGCAGCTTCTGGCCAGGGGGGTCTAACACTGAAGCTTTCTTT; CDR3 protein: CASSFWPGGSNTEAFF
J gene: TRBJ1-6; V gene: TRBV2; D gene: TRBD1; clone size: .; CDR3 DNA: TGTGCCACCGGACAGGCTAGCTCCTATAATTCACCCCTCCACTTT; CDR3 protein: CATGQASSYNSPLHF
J gene: TRBJ1-1; V gene: TRBV7-9; D gene: .; clone size: .; CDR3 DNA: TGTGCCAGCAGCTTAGGACAGTTCATGAACACTGAAGCTTTCTTT; CDR3 protein: CASSLGQFMNTEAFF
J gene: TRBJ2-5; V gene: TRBV3-1/TRBV3-2; D gene: TRBD2; clone size: .; CDR3 DNA: TGTGCCAGCAGCCAATTTCTAGCGGGGCAAGAGACCCAGTACTTC; CDR3 protein: CASSQFLAGQETQYF
J gene: TRBJ2-2; V gene: TRBV28; D gene: .; clone size: .; CDR3 DNA: TGTGCCAGCAGTATAACGAACACCGGGGAGCTGTTTTTT; CDR3 protein: CASSITNTGELFF
J gene: TRBJ2-7; V gene: TRBV27; D gene: TRBD2; clone size: once; CDR3 DNA: TGTGCCAGCAGTTTAGGGTCGGGGGGAATTAACGAGCAGTACTTC; CDR3 protein: CASSLGSGGINEQYF
J gene: TRBJ1-2; V gene: TRBV9; D gene: TRBD1; clone size: .; CDR3 DNA: TGTGCCAGCAGCGCCGGGACAGGGGGCACCTATGGCTACACCTTC; CDR3 protein: CASSAGTGGTYGYTF
J gene: TRBJ2-3; V gene: TRBV6-1; D gene: .; clone size: .; CDR3 DNA: TGTGCCAGCAGTGAAGAGAGACAGCCCGCTAGCACAGATACGCAGTATTTT; CDR3 protein: CASSEERQPASTDTQYF
J gene: TRBJ1-5; V gene: TRBV19; D gene: .; clone size: .; CDR3 DNA: TGTGCCAGTAGTCCGTCCAATCAGCCCCAGCATTTT; CDR3 protein: CASSPSNQPQHF
J gene: TRBJ2-5; V gene: TRBV9; D gene: TRBD2; clone size: .; CDR3 DNA: TGTGCCAGCAGCGTAGCTACTGGAGCGCGGGAGGAGACCCAGTACTTC; CDR3 protein: CASSVATGAREETQYF